Listed below are T cell receptor beta chains from one sample, sequenced in a study of cytomegalovirus exposure and HLA in healthy donors. The data were produced by immunoSEQ multiplex PCR, yet TCRdb's version contains in-frame clones alone and is incomplete. This table has 150,000 to 180,000 clones, roughly 84% appearing once. Sample: PBMCs. The receptors derive from a human donor in good health. Each CDR3 is given with its conserved first and last residue. The D gene is left open where the match is weak. Where a row states a size, it is once, few, many or the class of an expanded clone; other rows omit it.

v_call	cdr3_length	d_call	j_call	clone_size	cdr3_aa	cdr3_nt
TRBV15	17	TRBD2	TRBJ2-3	NA	CATSRPEAGTSTDTQYF	TGTGCCACCAGCAGACCCGAAGCGGGGACTAGCACAGATACGCAGTATTTT
TRBV7-3	13	NA	TRBJ2-5	few	CASSFGSPETQYF	TGTGCCAGCAGCTTCGGGAGTCCAGAGACCCAGTACTTC
TRBV7-9	15	NA	TRBJ1-5	NA	CASSLGPGSNQPQHF	TGTGCCAGCAGCTTAGGTCCAGGGAGCAATCAGCCCCAGCATTTT
TRBV18	12	TRBD1	TRBJ1-2	NA	CASSGTGEGYTF	TGTGCCAGCTCAGGGACAGGGGAAGGCTACACCTTC
TRBV6-1	15	TRBD1	TRBJ2-7	once	CASKMGQVLRGEQYF	TGTGCCAGCAAGATGGGACAGGTACTACGAGGCGAGCAGTACTTC
TRBV28	14	TRBD1	TRBJ1-2	few	CASSLTGAGDGYTF	TGTGCCAGCAGTCTGACAGGGGCCGGGGATGGCTACACCTTC
TRBV7-3	16	TRBD1	TRBJ1-2	NA	CASSPSQTGGIYGYTF	TGTGCCAGCAGCCCCTCCCAGACAGGGGGTATCTATGGCTACACCTTC
TRBV9	16	NA	TRBJ1-3	NA	CASSVEGRAAGNTIYF	TGTGCCAGCAGCGTAGAGGGCAGGGCGGCTGGAAACACCATATATTTT
TRBV5-1	17	TRBD2	TRBJ2-2	few	CASSLAFGRAGTGELFF	TGCGCCAGCAGCTTGGCTTTCGGGAGGGCCGGCACCGGGGAGCTGTTTTTT
TRBV30	13	TRBD2	TRBJ2-4	NA	CAWMGGAKNIQYF	TGTGCCTGGATGGGAGGGGCCAAAAACATTCAGTACTTC
TRBV6-1	14	NA	TRBJ2-5	NA	CASRGGAAGETQYF	TGTGCCAGCAGGGGGGGGGCGGCGGGGGAGACCCAGTACTTC
TRBV14	17	TRBD2	TRBJ2-7	NA	CASSQGLAGGVNYEQYF	TGTGCCAGCAGCCAAGGACTAGCGGGAGGAGTGAACTACGAGCAGTACTTC
TRBV27	17	TRBD2	TRBJ2-7	NA	CASSRTRFGLAGDEQYF	TGTGCCAGCAGTCGCACAAGATTCGGACTAGCGGGGGACGAGCAGTACTTC
TRBV9	15	NA	TRBJ1-5	NA	CASSVGQGSNQPQHF	TGTGCCAGCAGCGTAGGGCAGGGAAGCAATCAGCCCCAGCATTTT
TRBV18	16	TRBD2	TRBJ2-1	once	CASSPPGTSGGGEQFF	TGTGCCAGCTCACCACCCGGGACTAGCGGGGGAGGAGAGCAGTTCTTC
TRBV5-1	14	TRBD2	TRBJ2-1	few	CASRRLAGVGEQFF	TGCGCCAGCAGGAGGCTAGCGGGAGTTGGGGAGCAGTTCTTC
TRBV11-2	12	NA	TRBJ2-1	NA	CASSILQGGPFF	TGTGCCAGCAGCATCCTACAGGGTGGGCCGTTCTTC
TRBV4-2	15	NA	TRBJ2-2	NA	CASSEGLRNTGELFF	TGTGCCAGCAGCGAGGGACTCCGAAACACCGGGGAGCTGTTTTTT
TRBV4-2	17	TRBD2	TRBJ2-3	NA	CASSQGGSPSGTDTQYF	TGTGCCAGCAGCCAAGGAGGAAGTCCTAGCGGGACAGATACGCAGTATTTT
TRBV7-2	15	NA	TRBJ2-7	NA	CASSLLGSAGYEQYF	TGTGCCAGCAGCTTATTAGGGTCTGCGGGCTACGAGCAGTACTTC
TRBV6-6	15	NA	TRBJ2-7	NA	CASSYKVSETYEQYF	TGTGCCAGCAGCTATAAAGTCTCCGAGACCTACGAGCAGTACTTC
TRBV27	14	TRBD1	TRBJ1-2	NA	CASSRQTGNYGYTF	TGTGCCAGCAGCCGCCAGACAGGGAACTATGGCTACACCTTC
TRBV2	14	TRBD1	TRBJ2-3	NA	CASRWDSYTDTQYF	TGTGCCAGCAGATGGGACAGTTACACAGATACGCAGTATTTT
TRBV7-2	15	TRBD1	TRBJ1-5	NA	CASSRGTDRQQPQHF	TGTGCCAGCAGCAGAGGGACAGATAGACAACAGCCCCAGCATTTT
TRBV19	17	TRBD2	TRBJ2-3	NA	CASSPRTSGVTGDTQYF	TGTGCCAGTAGTCCGAGGACTAGCGGGGTTACCGGGGATACGCAGTATTTT
TRBV6-5	15	NA	TRBJ1-6	NA	CASSYSQQSNSPLHF	TGTGCCAGCAGTTACTCGCAACAGTCTAATTCACCCCTCCACTTT
TRBV5-1	16	TRBD1	TRBJ2-5	once	CASSLRDRGGGQTQYF	TGCGCCAGCAGCTTGAGAGACAGGGGAGGAGGACAGACCCAGTACTTC
TRBV2	15	NA	TRBJ2-5	NA	CASRSIESHQETQYF	TGTGCCAGCAGGTCCATAGAATCCCATCAAGAGACCCAGTACTTC
TRBV4-2	15	TRBD1	TRBJ1-5	NA	CASSQEGTGNQPQHF	TGTGCCAGCAGCCAAGAAGGGACAGGGAATCAGCCCCAGCATTTT
TRBV13	16	TRBD1	TRBJ2-1	NA	CASSPRTGGPYNEQFF	TGTGCCAGCAGCCCCCGGACAGGGGGACCCTACAATGAGCAGTTCTTC
TRBV7-9	14	NA	TRBJ1-3	NA	CASSPRMAGNTIYF	TGTGCCAGCAGCCCTAGAATGGCTGGAAACACCATATATTTT
TRBV21-1	15	NA	TRBJ1-4	NA	CASSKWTGGREKLFF	TGTGCCAGCAGCAAATGGACAGGGGGTAGAGAAAAACTGTTTTTT
TRBV29-1	13	NA	TRBJ2-3	NA	CSVGQLVTDTQYF	TGCAGCGTCGGACAGCTAGTCACAGATACGCAGTATTTT
TRBV7-8	13	NA	TRBJ1-1	once	CAIGEFMNTEAFF	TGTGCCATCGGGGAATTCATGAACACTGAAGCTTTCTTT
TRBV28	16	NA	TRBJ2-1	few	CASSLGRGRGSYEQFF	TGTGCCAGCAGTTTAGGCCGCGGACGGGGGTCGTATGAGCAGTTCTTC
TRBV19	17	NA	TRBJ1-4	NA	CASSTVHRANRDEKLFF	TGTGCCAGTAGTACAGTACACAGGGCGAACCGCGATGAAAAACTGTTTTTT
TRBV7-2	16	NA	TRBJ1-6	NA	CASSLGWAGNNSPLHF	TGTGCCAGCAGCTTAGGGTGGGCGGGTAATAATTCACCCCTCCACTTT
TRBV5-4	19	TRBD1	TRBJ1-1	NA	CASSLDPPTPTGGNTEAFF	TGTGCCAGCAGCTTGGATCCCCCTACTCCGACAGGGGGGAACACTGAAGCTTTCTTT
TRBV27	13	NA	TRBJ2-7	NA	CASSHRSNYEQYF	TGTGCCAGCAGTCACCGGTCCAACTACGAGCAGTACTTC
TRBV5-5	14	TRBD2	TRBJ2-7	NA	CASSFTSGSYEQYF	TGTGCCAGCAGCTTTACTAGCGGGAGTTACGAGCAGTACTTC
TRBV29-1	11	NA	TRBJ2-7	NA	CSVVLVGEQYF	TGCAGCGTTGTTCTAGTGGGCGAGCAGTACTTC
TRBV6-5	16	TRBD1	TRBJ1-5	few	CASSYSGTGKDQPQHF	TGTGCCAGCAGTTACTCCGGGACAGGGAAGGATCAGCCCCAGCATTTT
TRBV28	14	TRBD1	TRBJ1-1	NA	CASSSGTVNTEAFF	TGTGCCAGCAGTTCCGGGACAGTAAACACTGAAGCTTTCTTT
TRBV5-1	15	NA	TRBJ2-7	NA	CASRGMGASAYEQYF	TGCGCCAGCAGGGGTATGGGGGCGTCCGCCTACGAGCAGTACTTC
TRBV29-1	17	NA	TRBJ2-5	NA	CSVEADTRGRPGETQYF	TGCAGCGTTGAAGCTGATACCAGGGGCCGGCCCGGAGAGACCCAGTACTTC
TRBV2	12	NA	TRBJ1-5	few	CASSASSQPQHF	TGTGCCAGCAGTGCTTCTAGTCAGCCCCAGCATTTT
TRBV7-6	15	TRBD2	TRBJ2-3	NA	CASSLGGGITDTQYF	TGTGCCAGCAGCTTAGGGGGGGGGATCACAGATACGCAGTATTTT
TRBV5-1	16	NA	TRBJ2-4	NA	CASSSDSGLAKNIQYF	TGCGCCAGCAGCTCGGACAGCGGCCTAGCCAAAAACATTCAGTACTTC